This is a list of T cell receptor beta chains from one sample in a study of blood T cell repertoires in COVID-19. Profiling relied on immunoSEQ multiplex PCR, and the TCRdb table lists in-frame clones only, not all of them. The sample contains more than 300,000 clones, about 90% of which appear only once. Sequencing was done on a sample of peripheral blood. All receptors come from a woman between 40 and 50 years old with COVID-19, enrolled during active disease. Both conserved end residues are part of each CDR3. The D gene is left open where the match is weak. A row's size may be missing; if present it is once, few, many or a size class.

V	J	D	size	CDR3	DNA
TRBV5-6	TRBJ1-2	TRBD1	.	CASSTGTGNYGYTF	TGTGCCAGCAGCACTGGGACAGGGAACTATGGCTACACCTTC
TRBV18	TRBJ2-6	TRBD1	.	CASSKGQGSSGANVLTF	TGTGCCAGCTCTAAGGGACAGGGGTCCTCTGGGGCCAACGTCCTGACTTTC
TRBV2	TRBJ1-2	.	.	CASTGKKIYGYTF	TGTGCCAGCACCGGGAAAAAGATCTATGGCTACACCTTC
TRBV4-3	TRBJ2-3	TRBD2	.	CASSQQTSGGSTDTQYF	TGCGCCAGCAGCCAGCAAACTAGCGGGGGTAGCACAGATACGCAGTATTTT
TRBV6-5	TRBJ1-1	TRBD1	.	CASSLGQGMNTEAFF	TGTGCCAGCAGCCTTGGACAGGGGATGAACACTGAAGCTTTCTTT
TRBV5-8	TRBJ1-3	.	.	CASSHMANSGNTIYF	TGTGCCAGCAGCCATATGGCCAATTCTGGAAACACCATATATTTT
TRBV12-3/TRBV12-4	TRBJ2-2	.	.	CASSFLVTGELFF	TGTGCCAGCAGTTTTTTAGTAACCGGGGAGCTGTTTTTT
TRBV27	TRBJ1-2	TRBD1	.	CASSFVPGTGSDGYTF	TGTGCCAGCAGTTTTGTCCCTGGGACAGGGTCTGACGGCTACACCTTC
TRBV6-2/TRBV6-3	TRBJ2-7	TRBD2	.	CASSFAGLAPYEQYF	TGTGCCAGCAGTTTCGCGGGACTAGCCCCCTACGAGCAGTACTTC
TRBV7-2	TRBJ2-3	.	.	CASSLFTDTQYF	TGTGCCAGCAGCCTCTTCACAGATACGCAGTATTTT
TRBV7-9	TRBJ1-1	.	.	CASSDHRVTRTEAFF	TGTGCCAGCAGTGATCACAGAGTTACTAGGACTGAAGCTTTCTTT
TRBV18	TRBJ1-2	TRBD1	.	CASSPSTGTGDNYGYTF	TGTGCCAGCTCACCATCTACTGGGACAGGGGATAACTATGGCTACACCTTC
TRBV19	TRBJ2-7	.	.	CASSLTVNYEQYF	TGTGCCAGTAGTCTTACTGTCAACTACGAGCAGTACTTC
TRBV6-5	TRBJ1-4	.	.	CASSYSGGEELFF	TGTGCCAGCAGTTACTCGGGAGGAGAGGAACTGTTTTTT
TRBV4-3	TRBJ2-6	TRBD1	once	CASSQHRGRGLGGANVLTF	TGCGCCAGCAGCCAGCACAGGGGCCGGGGATTGGGGGGGGCCAACGTCCTGACTTTC
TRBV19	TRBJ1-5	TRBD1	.	CASRSDREWESAQHF	TGTGCCAGTAGGTCGGACAGGGAATGGGAATCAGCCCAGCATTTT
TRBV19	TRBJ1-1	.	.	CASSDGDTEAFF	TGTGCCAGTAGTGACGGGGACACTGAAGCTTTCTTT
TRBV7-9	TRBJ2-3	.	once	CASRHTSPDTQYF	TGTGCCAGCAGGCACACTAGCCCTGATACGCAGTATTTT
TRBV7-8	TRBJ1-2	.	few	CASSGDMDGYTF	TGTGCCAGCAGCGGGGACATGGATGGCTACACCTTC
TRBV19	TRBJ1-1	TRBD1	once	CASSSNRGIRNTEAFF	TGTGCCAGTAGCTCAAACAGGGGTATACGGAACACTGAAGCTTTCTTT
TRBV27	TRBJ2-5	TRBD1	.	CASSSPGQGKETQYF	TGTGCCAGCAGTTCCCCGGGACAGGGGAAAGAGACCCAGTACTTC
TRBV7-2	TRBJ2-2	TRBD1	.	CASSFLGQGAGELFF	TGTGCCAGCAGCTTCCTGGGACAGGGGGCCGGGGAGCTGTTTTTT
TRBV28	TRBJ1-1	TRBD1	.	CASSLLQGAGTTEAFF	TGTGCCAGCAGTCTACTTCAGGGGGCAGGGACCACTGAAGCTTTCTTT
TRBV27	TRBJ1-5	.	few	CASSLYRATHQPQHF	TGTGCCAGCAGTTTATACAGGGCGACGCACCAGCCCCAGCATTTT
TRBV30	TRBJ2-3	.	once	CAYRRTSATDTQYF	TGTGCTTATAGGAGGACTTCAGCCACAGATACGCAGTATTTT
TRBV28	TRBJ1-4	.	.	CASRPGANEKLFF	TGTGCCAGCAGGCCAGGGGCTAATGAAAAACTGTTTTTT
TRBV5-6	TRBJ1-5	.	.	CASSLTGRNQPQHF	TGTGCCAGCAGCTTGACAGGCCGCAATCAGCCCCAGCATTTT
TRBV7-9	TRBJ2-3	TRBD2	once	CASSLAGGGENTQYF	TGTGCCAGCAGCTTAGCTGGTGGGGGGGAGAATACGCAGTATTTT
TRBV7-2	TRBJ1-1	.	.	CASSLLEAFF	TGTGCCAGCAGCTTACTTGAAGCTTTCTTT
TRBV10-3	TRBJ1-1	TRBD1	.	CAISRQGITEAFF	TGTGCCATCAGTCGACAGGGTATCACTGAAGCTTTCTTT
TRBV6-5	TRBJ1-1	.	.	CASSLRQTNTEAFF	TGTGCCAGCAGTCTACGACAGACGAACACTGAAGCTTTCTTT
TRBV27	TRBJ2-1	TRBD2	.	CASRHERLAGGPRSYNEQFF	TGTGCCAGCCGGCACGAGAGGCTAGCGGGAGGGCCTAGGTCCTACAATGAGCAGTTCTTC
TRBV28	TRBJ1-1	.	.	CASSPPLSMNTEAFF	TGTGCCAGCAGTCCTCCCTTAAGCATGAACACTGAAGCTTTCTTT
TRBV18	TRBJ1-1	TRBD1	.	CASSVGQGLREAFF	TGTGCCAGCTCAGTGGGACAGGGTCTAAGAGAAGCTTTCTTT
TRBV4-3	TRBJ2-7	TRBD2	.	CASSRGLAGSYEQYF	TGCGCCAGCAGCCGGGGACTAGCGGGGTCCTACGAGCAGTACTTC
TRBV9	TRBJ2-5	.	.	CASSVEGVSSPKTQYF	TGTGCCAGCAGCGTAGAAGGGGTCAGCTCCCCGAAGACCCAGTACTTC
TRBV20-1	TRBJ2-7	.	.	CSASRLGDSYEQYF	TGCAGTGCTAGTCGTCTGGGCGACAGCTACGAGCAGTACTTC
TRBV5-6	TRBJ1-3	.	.	CASSPGHPGNTIYF	TGTGCCAGCAGCCCGGGACACCCTGGAAACACCATATATTTT
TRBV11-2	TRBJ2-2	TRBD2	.	CASSWSSSGDGELFF	TGTGCCAGCAGCTGGAGTTCGAGCGGGGACGGGGAGCTGTTTTTT
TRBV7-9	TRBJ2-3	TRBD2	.	CASSTRSGLAGGSTDTQYF	TGTGCCAGCAGCACACGCTCCGGGTTAGCGGGAGGGTCCACAGATACGCAGTATTTT
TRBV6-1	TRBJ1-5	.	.	CASSEYGGVGQPQHF	TGTGCCAGCAGTGAATACGGGGGAGTGGGTCAGCCCCAGCATTTT
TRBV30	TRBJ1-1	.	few	CAWSPGMNTEAFF	TGTGCCTGGAGTCCGGGAATGAACACTGAAGCTTTCTTT
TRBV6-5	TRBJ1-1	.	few	CASSRRGGARTEAFF	TGTGCCAGCAGTCGACGGGGGGGGGCGCGTACTGAAGCTTTCTTT
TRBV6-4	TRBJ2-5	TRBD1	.	CASSIDRDGTQYF	TGTGCCAGCAGTATCGACAGGGATGGGACCCAGTACTTC
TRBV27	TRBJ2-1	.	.	CASTSTSSLGYNEQFF	TGTGCCAGCACCTCCACGAGTAGTCTCGGGTACAATGAGCAGTTCTTC
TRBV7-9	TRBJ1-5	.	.	CASSSHVGGYGNQPQHF	TGTGCCAGCAGCTCCCATGTAGGTGGGTACGGGAATCAGCCCCAGCATTTT
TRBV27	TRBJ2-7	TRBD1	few	CASSPTGTGDEQYF	TGTGCCAGCAGTCCCACCGGGACAGGGGACGAGCAGTACTTC
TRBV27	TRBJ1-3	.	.	CASSLRGSGNTIYF	TGTGCCAGCAGTCTTAGGGGATCTGGAAACACCATATATTTT